Shown below are 32 T cell receptor beta chains from a single sample sequenced in a study of PD-1 blockade in mismatch repair-deficient tumors. Libraries were prepared by immunoSEQ multiplex PCR; TCRdb keeps only in-frame clonotypes and omits some of them. The table lists tens of thousands of clones, approximately 84% of them singletons. The material was peripheral blood, obtained approximately 20 weeks after starting pembrolizumab. Receptors originate from an adult with mismatch repair-deficient cancer.

The rearrangement links TRBV6-5 to TRBJ2-1; no definite D call. In germline, CDR1 is MNHEY, CDR2 SVGAGI. The CDR3 has 13 residues. V lost 6 bases, J lost 5 bases, and 11 bases lay in between. In DNA, the CDR3 is TGTGCCAGCAGCCTGGGTTGGAACAATGAGCAGTTCTTC. Its translation: CASSLGWNNEQFF.

The chain uses TRBV7-9 and TRBJ2-5, with D uncertain. Germline lookup yields CDR1 SEHNR and CDR2 FQNEAQ (reference sequence). This CDR3 has 14 amino acids. V was pared by 3 bases and J by 2 bases, with 10 bases between. CDR3 protein: CASSFDTGQETQYF. DNA of the CDR3: TGTGCCAGCAGCTTCGATACCGGTCAAGAGACCCAGTACTTC. Full variable domain (outside the CDR3, taken from reference TRBV7-9 and TRBJ2-5): DTGVSQNPRHKITKRGQNVTFRCDPISEHNRLYWYRQTLGQGPEFLTYFQNEAQLEKSRLLSDRFSAERPKGSFSTLEIQRTEQGDSAMYLCASSFDTGQETQYFGPGTRLLVL.

The rearrangement uses TRBV5-1 and TRBJ2-3; 11 bases align to TRBD2. V gave up 5 bases and J gave up 3 bases; unmatched junction bases: 2. The CDR3 consists of 14 residues. In germline, CDR1 is SGHRS, CDR2 YFSETQ. Here the CDR3 reads CASRLAGETDTQYF. The CDR3 DNA follows: TGCGCCAGCAGACTAGCGGGGGAGACAGATACGCAGTATTTT.

The chain carries TRBV5-4 and TRBJ2-1; 9 nucleotides line up with TRBD2. The V gene's germline CDR1 is SGHNT and CDR2 YYREEE (reference sequence). J gave up 8 bases and V 3 bases, and 3 bases lay outside the gene matches. The CDR3 has 13 amino acids. As DNA, the CDR3 is TGTGCCAGCAGCTCGGGACTAGCCTATGAGCAGTTCTTC. It codes for CASSSGLAYEQFF.

The rearrangement links TRBV11-3 to TRBJ2-7, with 7 nucleotides matching TRBD2. The CDR3 contains 16 residues. Losses at the gene ends were 1 base for V and 0 bases for J; bases not matched to a gene: 6. Germline CDR1 and CDR2: SGHNT and YENEEA. The CDR3 here is CASSLASSGNSYEQYF. In nucleotides, the CDR3 is TGTGCCAGCAGCTTAGCCTCGAGCGGGAACTCCTACGAGCAGTACTTC. Full variable domain (rest looked up from reference TRBV11-3 and TRBJ2-7): EAGVVQSPRYKIIEKKQPVAFWCNPISGHNTLYWYLQNLGQGPELLIRYENEEAVDDSQLPKDRFSAERLKGVDSTLKIQPAELGDSAVYLCASSLASSGNSYEQYFGPGTRLTVT.

The chain has TRBV29-1 and TRBJ2-6; either TRBD1 or TRBD2 may supply D (5 bases each). Trimming removed 0 bases from V and 4 bases from J, with 7 bases in between. Germline values: CDR1 SQVTM, CDR2 ANQGSEA. CDR3 length: 14 amino acids. The DNA of the CDR3 is TGCAGCGTTGAAGAGGGACCCGGGGCCAACGTCCTGACTTTC. Protein sequence: CSVEEGPGANVLTF.

The rearrangement joins TRBV7-3 to TRBJ2-5, with TRBD1 matching 7 bases. The CDR3 has 14 residues. In germline, CDR1 is SGHTA, CDR2 FQGTGA. The J segment lost 4 bases and the V segment lost 2 bases, leaving 4 bases of the junction unmatched. This CDR3 reads CASSLDREGETQYF. The CDR3 nucleotides read TGTGCCAGCAGCTTAGACAGGGAAGGAGAGACCCAGTACTTC. Drawing the rest from reference TRBV7-3 and TRBJ2-5, the complete variable domain is GAGVSQTPSNKVTEKGKYVELRCDPISGHTALYWYRQSLGQGPEFLIYFQGTGAADDSGLPNDRFFAVRPEGSVSTLKIQRTERGDSAVYLCASSLDREGETQYFGPGTRLLVL.

This clone appeared a few times. The chain is built from TRBV6-1 and TRBJ1-2, with D unresolved. Germline lookup yields CDR1 MNHNS and CDR2 SASEGT. The V end was cut by 1 base, the J end by 13 bases, with 13 bases between. The CDR3 length is 12 residues. CDR3 region: CASSEGAWVFTF. The CDR3 DNA reads TGTGCCAGCAGTGAAGGGGCCTGGGTGTTCACCTTC.

The chain combines TRBV4-1 with TRBJ2-3; 11 bases fit TRBD2. The CDR3 has 16 residues. After removal of 2 bases from V and 1 base from J, the junction contained 2 bases not matched to a gene. The germline V gene has CDR1 MGHRA and CDR2 YSYEKL. The CDR3 coding sequence is TGCGCCAGCAGCCAAAGACTAGCGGGGCGCACAGATACGCAGTATTTT. Translating gives CASSQRLAGRTDTQYF.

The rearrangement uses TRBV30 and TRBJ2-5; D is unresolved. Germline assignment: CDR1 GTSNPN and CDR2 SVGIG (reference sequence). V was trimmed by 1 base and J by 3 bases, leaving 6 bases between them. The CDR3 runs to 12 residues. The CDR3 protein is CAWSGVKETQYF. Here the CDR3 DNA reads TGTGCCTGGAGTGGGGTAAAAGAGACCCAGTACTTC.

The rearrangement joins TRBV7-2 to TRBJ2-3; no clear D. The V gene lost 1 base and the J gene lost 2 bases, with 10 bases spanning the gap. Germline V gene data show CDR1 as SGHTA and CDR2 as FQGNSA. This CDR3 comprises 15 residues. This chain's CDR3 is CASSLGASLTDTQYF. In nucleotides, the CDR3 is TGTGCCAGCAGCTTAGGGGCTTCACTCACAGATACGCAGTATTTT. Full variable domain (rest looked up from reference TRBV7-2 and TRBJ2-3): GAGVSQSPSNKVTEKGKDVELRCDPISGHTALYWYRQSLGQGLEFLIYFQGNSAPDKSGLPSDRFSAERTGGSVSTLTIQRTQQEDSAVYLCASSLGASLTDTQYFGPGTRLTVL.

J is TRBJ2-5 and V is TRBV7-9; D remains unclear. V lost 3 bases, J lost 5 bases, and 1 base lay in between. Germline V gene data show CDR1 as SEHNR and CDR2 as FQNEAQ (reference sequence). The CDR3 length is 10 residues. The CDR3: CASSFETQYF. CDR3 in DNA: TGTGCCAGCAGCTTCGAGACCCAGTACTTC.

The gene calls are TRBV7-9 and TRBJ2-5; 12 bases agree with TRBD2. There are 16 residues in the CDR3. Trimming took 5 bases from V and 3 from J; bases not matched to a gene: 7. Germline assignment: CDR1 SEHNR and CDR2 FQNEAQ (reference sequence). The CDR3 DNA reads TGTGCCAGCAGCACAACTAGCGGGAGGCCAAAAGAGACCCAGTACTTC. Translation gives CASSTTSGRPKETQYF.

The genes are TRBV10-3 and TRBJ1-1; no clear D gene. The CDR3 totals 13 residues. Germline CDR1 is ENHRY and CDR2 is SYGVKD. Between the trimmed V and J ends, which lost 7 bases and 0 bases, there was a span of 9 bases. The CDR3 protein is CAIMERMNTEAFF. The CDR3 bases are TGTGCCATCATGGAGAGAATGAACACTGAAGCTTTCTTT.

This sequence joins TRBV11-2 and TRBJ2-1; 9 bases agree with TRBD2. Germline lookup yields CDR1 SGHAT and CDR2 FQNNGV. This CDR3 has 15 residues. Germline trimming cut 8 bases from V and 5 bases from J; bases unmatched to any gene: 10. The CDR3 sequence is CASSIEASGDNEQFF. The CDR3 region has the DNA TGTGCCAGCTCAATTGAGGCTAGCGGGGACAATGAGCAGTTCTTC.

The rearrangement uses TRBV7-6 and TRBJ2-7; no clear D gene. The CDR3 runs 12 residues. Trimming stripped 5 bases from V and 0 bases from J, with 5 bases between. Germline-derived CDR1 and CDR2 are SGHVS and FNYEAQ. CDR3 DNA: TGTGCCAGCAGCCTGAGCTCCTACGAGCAGTACTTC. Protein: CASSLSSYEQYF.

J is TRBJ2-5 and V is TRBV2; 9 nucleotides line up with TRBD1. The CDR3 contains 16 residues. Germline lookup yields CDR1 SNHLY and CDR2 FYNNEI. V lost 5 bases, J lost 2 bases, and 9 bases stayed unmatched. The CDR3 protein is CASSPWGTGRQETQYF. CDR3 nucleotides: TGTGCCAGCAGTCCCTGGGGGACAGGGCGGCAAGAGACCCAGTACTTC.

The rearrangement uses TRBV7-9 and TRBJ2-7; no clear D gene. V shed 5 bases and J shed 1 base, with 9 bases lying between them. Per germline, CDR1 SEHNR and CDR2 FQNEAQ (reference sequence). The length of the CDR3 is 13 residues. CDR3 loop: CASSPVWSYEQYF. CDR3 in DNA: TGTGCCAGCAGCCCAGTCTGGTCCTACGAGCAGTACTTC.

The rearrangement joins TRBV9 to TRBJ2-1, with TRBD2 matching 10 bases. From germline, CDR1 is SGDLS and CDR2 YYNGEE. The CDR3 has 16 residues. Trimming cost V 4 bases and J 2 bases; bases outside gene matches: 6. The CDR3 loop reads CASSPPGLATYNEQFF. DNA for the CDR3: TGTGCCAGCAGCCCACCGGGACTAGCGACCTACAATGAGCAGTTCTTC.

The CDR3 here is CASSVDGSGTYTDTQYF. Here the CDR3 DNA reads TGTGCCAGCAGCGTAGATGGTAGCGGGACTTACACAGATACGCAGTATTTT. V usage is TRBV9 and J usage is TRBJ2-3; 8 nucleotides match TRBD2. CDR3 length: 17 amino acids. Looked up from germline, CDR1 is SGDLS and CDR2 is YYNGEE. After removal of 0 bases from V and 2 bases from J, the junction contained 8 bases not matched to a gene. The whole variable domain, remainder taken from reference TRBV9 and TRBJ2-3, is DSGVTQTPKHLITATGQRVTLRCSPRSGDLSVYWYQQSLDQGLQFLIQYYNGEERAKGNILERFSAQQFPDLHSELNLSSLELGDSALYFCASSVDGSGTYTDTQYFGPGTRLTVL.

The chain combines TRBV28 with TRBJ1-5, with 9 bases fitting TRBD1. Germline V gives CDR1 MDHEN, CDR2 SYDVKM. The CDR3 has 14 amino acids. V shed 6 bases, J shed 4 bases, and the junction held 4 bases outside the gene matches. CDR3 region: CASRGTGRNQPQHF. CDR3 bases: TGTGCCAGCAGGGGGACAGGGAGGAATCAGCCCCAGCATTTT.

The gene calls are TRBV27 and TRBJ2-3; no clear D gene. The CDR3 spans 17 residues. The V end was cut by 3 bases, the J end by 2 bases, with 18 bases between. Germline CDR1 reads MNHEY; CDR2 reads SMNVEV (reference sequence). The DNA of the CDR3 is TGTGCCAGCAGTTTTATCCCAGGTGATTACCACACAGATACGCAGTATTTT. This encodes CASSFIPGDYHTDTQYF.

This clone was counted only a few times. This chain links TRBV27 with TRBJ2-7; 11 bases align to TRBD1. Germline V lookup: CDR1 MNHEY, CDR2 SMNVEV (reference sequence). The CDR3 is 12 residues long. J was trimmed by 3 bases and V by 10 bases; bases with no gene match: 2. The chain's CDR3 is CATGTGGYEQYF. The CDR3 DNA reads TGTGCCACCGGGACAGGGGGCTACGAGCAGTACTTC.

The chain combines TRBV9 with TRBJ1-2; no clear D. Trimming removed 5 bases from V and 3 bases from J, with 11 bases in between. This CDR3 spans 13 amino acids. Germline V lookup: CDR1 SGDLS, CDR2 YYNGEE. The DNA of the CDR3 is TGTGCCAGCAGTAAGAGGCAGGACTATGGCTACACCTTC. Translation gives CASSKRQDYGYTF.

This chain joins TRBV6-6 and TRBJ1-2; D gene unclear. Trimming shortened V by 0 bases and J by 0 bases, and 5 bases separated the two germline ends. The CDR3 runs to 14 residues. Looked up from germline, CDR1 is MNHNY and CDR2 is SVGAGI (reference sequence). CDR3 sequence (DNA): TGTGCCAGCAGTTACTCGCCAACTAACTATGGCTACACCTTC. This gives the protein CASSYSPTNYGYTF.

The V and J genes are TRBV7-9 and TRBJ2-1; a possible D gene is TRBD1 (6 bases). Per the germline V gene, CDR1 is SEHNR and CDR2 is FQNEAQ (reference sequence). Trimming left V 5 bases short and J 10 bases short, with 18 bases between. The CDR3 runs to 14 residues. CDR3 sequence reads: CASSPPPDSTEQFF. In DNA form, the CDR3 reads TGTGCCAGCAGCCCCCCCCCGGACAGTACGGAGCAGTTCTTC.

Comments on this clone: The junction differs from germline at one of its ends, possibly a read error. This chain uses TRBV15 with TRBJ1-4; D is ambiguous. The CDR3 covers 12 residues. Germline values: CDR1 LNHNV, CDR2 YYDKDF (reference sequence). CDR3: CATRRGAMPLFF. CDR3 nucleotide sequence: TGTGCCACCAGGAGAGGAGCCATGCCCCTGTTTTTT.

This chain joins TRBV6-5 and TRBJ1-2, with unresolved D. The CDR3 sequence is 15 residues long. Germline V lookup: CDR1 MNHEY, CDR2 SVGAGI. Trimming removed 1 base at V and 0 bases at J, with 9 bases between. The DNA of the CDR3 is TGTGCCAGCAGTTACTACGACGGTGCTAACTATGGCTACACCTTC. Translated, it gives CASSYYDGANYGYTF.

V usage is TRBV2 and J usage is TRBJ2-1; TRBD1 matches 10 bases. The CDR3 spans 14 residues. Per the germline V gene, CDR1 is SNHLY and CDR2 is FYNNEI. The trim removed 6 bases at V and 4 bases at J, leaving 3 bases unmatched. CDR3 sequence (DNA): TGTGCCAGCAGGGGGACAGGGGATTACAATGAGCAGTTCTTC. This translates into CASRGTGDYNEQFF.

The chain couples TRBV30 to TRBJ1-2; D uncertain. Trimming shortened V by 3 bases and J by 3 bases, and 14 bases separated the two germline ends. This CDR3 comprises 14 residues. Germline CDR1 GTSNPN, CDR2 SVGIG (reference sequence). For the CDR3, the DNA is TGTGCCTGGAGGGGAACAACCGCCCACTATGGCTACACCTTC. Its protein product is CAWRGTTAHYGYTF. The complete variable domain, with remaining parts taken from reference TRBV30 and TRBJ1-2, reads SQTIHQWPATLVQPVGSPLSLECTVEGTSNPNLYWYRQAAGRGLQLLFYSVGIGQISSEVPQNLSASRPQDRQFILSSKKLLLSDSGFYLCAWRGTTAHYGYTFGSGTRLTVV.

The CDR3 is CASRPGQVGAGELFF. CDR3 DNA: TGTGCCAGCAGGCCGGGACAGGTCGGCGCCGGGGAGCTGTTTTTT. V and J are TRBV6-5 and TRBJ2-2; 8 bases fit TRBD1. Germline values: CDR1 MNHEY, CDR2 SVGAGI. The junction had 9 bases not matched to a gene; V was cut back by 6 bases and J by 6 bases. The CDR3 has 15 residues.

The chain is built from TRBV29-1 and TRBJ1-1, with TRBD1 as a possible D gene (6 bases). The CDR3 is 14 residues long. V dropped 5 bases and J dropped 0 bases, with 13 bases sitting between them. From germline, CDR1 is SQVTM and CDR2 ANQGSEA. CDR3 loop: CSVYSGTLNTEAFF. CDR3 bases: TGCAGCGTTTACTCCGGGACACTGAACACTGAAGCTTTCTTT.